These T cell receptor beta chains were read from a single sample in a study of shared clonotypes between healthy human individuals. Here immunoSEQ multiplex PCR was the method, and the copy in TCRdb shows in-frame clones only, minus some. The table has fewer than 2.5 million clones, 93% seen once. Sequenced: naive CD4+ T cells from PBMCs. The receptors come from a young man in good health. Some clones in this sample may be carry-over from other donors' samples. Each CDR3 is given with its conserved first and last residue. Fields, in order: J gene, V gene, clone size, D gene, CDR3 protein, CDR3 DNA. A D gene is named only where the DNA matches it firmly. Size is omitted from some rows. Given values are once, few, many or a class for expanded clones.

TRBJ2-3 | TRBV4-2 | - | - | CASSTRQPTDTQYF | TGTGCCAGCAGCACCCGACAACCCACAGATACGCAGTATTTT
TRBJ1-1 | TRBV28 | - | - | CASHRQYTEAFF | TGTGCCAGCCATCGACAGTACACTGAAGCTTTCTTT
TRBJ2-7 | TRBV7-9 | - | TRBD1 | CASSSRDRVYEQYF | TGTGCCAGCAGCAGCCGGGACAGGGTCTACGAGCAGTACTTC
TRBJ2-2 | TRBV7-3 | - | - | CASNRVTGELFF | TGTGCCAGCAACCGTGTCACCGGGGAGCTGTTTTTT
TRBJ2-2 | TRBV4-2 | - | - | CASNPAGLNTGELFF | TGTGCCAGCAACCCGGCGGGGTTAAACACCGGGGAGCTGTTTTTT
TRBJ2-3 | TRBV6-5 | - | TRBD2 | CATAFGGGRLHTQYF | TGTGCCACCGCCTTCGGGGGCGGGAGGCTTCATACGCAGTATTTT
TRBJ2-3 | TRBV5-5 | - | TRBD1 | CASSYEPGQGRDTQYF | TGTGCCAGCAGCTACGAACCGGGACAGGGGAGGGATACGCAGTATTTT
TRBJ1-5 | TRBV19 | - | - | CATSRGGGRSNQPQHF | TGTGCCACTAGTCGCGGGGGGGGACGTAGTAATCAGCCCCAGCATTTT
TRBJ2-1 | TRBV2 | - | TRBD2 | CASRPGLAASYNEQFF | TGTGCCAGCAGGCCGGGACTAGCGGCTTCCTACAATGAGCAGTTCTTC
TRBJ1-2 | TRBV6-5 | - | - | CASRYLTGSYGYTF | TGTGCCAGCAGATACCTAACAGGGTCCTATGGCTACACCTTC
TRBJ1-1 | TRBV2 | once | TRBD1 | CASSVVWDREAFF | TGTGCCAGCAGTGTAGTGTGGGACAGAGAAGCTTTCTTT
TRBJ2-1 | TRBV18 | - | - | CASSTAQGPYNEQFF | TGTGCCAGCTCAACGGCCCAGGGGCCGTACAATGAGCAGTTCTTC
TRBJ2-7 | TRBV9 | - | - | CASSVLAYPYEQYF | TGTGCCAGCAGCGTACTAGCGTACCCATACGAGCAGTACTTC
TRBJ2-7 | TRBV7-8 | - | TRBD2 | CASSLAIAGGPEQYF | TGTGCCAGCAGCTTAGCGATAGCGGGAGGTCCCGAGCAGTACTTC
TRBJ2-5 | TRBV28 | - | - | CASRPPGRPETQYF | TGTGCCAGCAGACCCCCCGGTCGTCCAGAGACCCAGTACTTC
TRBJ2-6 | TRBV5-1 | once | TRBD1 | CASSFSEGGAWPNVLTF | TGCGCCAGCAGCTTTAGTGAAGGGGGCGCTTGGCCCAACGTCCTGACTTTC
TRBJ2-3 | TRBV28 | - | - | CASSLPPSTDTQYF | TGTGCCAGCAGTTTACCCCCAAGCACAGATACGCAGTATTTT
TRBJ2-7 | TRBV7-2 | - | TRBD2 | CASSLAQTGLASEQYF | TGTGCCAGCAGCTTAGCGCAAACGGGACTAGCAAGTGAGCAGTACTTC